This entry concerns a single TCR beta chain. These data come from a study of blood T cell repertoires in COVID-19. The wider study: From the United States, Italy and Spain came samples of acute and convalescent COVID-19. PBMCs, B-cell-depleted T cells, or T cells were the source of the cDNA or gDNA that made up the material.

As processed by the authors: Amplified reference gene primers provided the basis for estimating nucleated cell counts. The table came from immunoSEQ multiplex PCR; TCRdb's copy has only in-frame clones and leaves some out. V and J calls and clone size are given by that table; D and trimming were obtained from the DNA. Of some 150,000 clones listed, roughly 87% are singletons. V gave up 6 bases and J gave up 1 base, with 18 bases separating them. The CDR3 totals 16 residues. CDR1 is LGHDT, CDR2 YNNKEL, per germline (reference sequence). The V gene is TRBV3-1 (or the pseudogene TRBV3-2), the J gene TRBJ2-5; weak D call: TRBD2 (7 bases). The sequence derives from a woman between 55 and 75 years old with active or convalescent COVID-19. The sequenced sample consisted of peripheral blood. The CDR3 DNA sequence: TGTGCCAGCAGTAAAAGAGGGGGGGCTCCCCAAGAGACCCAGTACTTC. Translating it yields CASSKRGGAPQETQYF.